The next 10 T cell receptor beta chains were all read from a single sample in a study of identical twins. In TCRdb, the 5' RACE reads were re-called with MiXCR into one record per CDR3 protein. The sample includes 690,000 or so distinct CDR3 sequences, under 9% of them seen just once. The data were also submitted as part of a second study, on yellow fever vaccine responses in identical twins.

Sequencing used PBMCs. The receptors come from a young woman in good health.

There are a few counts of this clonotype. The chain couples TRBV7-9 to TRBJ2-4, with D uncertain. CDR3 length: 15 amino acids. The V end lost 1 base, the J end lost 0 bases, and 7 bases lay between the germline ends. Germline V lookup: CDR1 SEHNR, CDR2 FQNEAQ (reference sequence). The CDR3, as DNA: TGTGCCAGCAGCTTAGGGTCGGGAGCCAAAAACATTCAGTACTTC. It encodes CASSLGSGAKNIQYF.

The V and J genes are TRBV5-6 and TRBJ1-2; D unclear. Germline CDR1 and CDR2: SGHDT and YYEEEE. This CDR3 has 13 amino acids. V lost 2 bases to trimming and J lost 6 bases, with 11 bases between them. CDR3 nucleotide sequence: TGTGCCAGCAGCTTAGGCAGATGGCATGGCTACACCTTC. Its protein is CASSLGRWHGYTF.

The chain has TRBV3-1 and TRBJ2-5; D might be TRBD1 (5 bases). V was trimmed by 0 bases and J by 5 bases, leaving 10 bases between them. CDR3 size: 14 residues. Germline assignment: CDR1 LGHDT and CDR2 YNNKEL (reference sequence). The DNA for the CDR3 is TGTGCCAGCAGCCAAGATGCCAGGGTTGAGACCCAGTACTTC. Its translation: CASSQDARVETQYF.

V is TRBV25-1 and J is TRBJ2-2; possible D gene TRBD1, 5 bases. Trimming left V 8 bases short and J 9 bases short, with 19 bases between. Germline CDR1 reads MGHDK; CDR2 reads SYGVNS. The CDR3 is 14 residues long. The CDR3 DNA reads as TGTGCCAGCGGCCCAGGGCCCCATAGGAGGGAGCTGTTTTTT. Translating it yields CASGPGPHRRELFF. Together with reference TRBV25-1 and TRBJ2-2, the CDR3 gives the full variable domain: EADIYQTPRYLVIGTGKKITLECSQTMGHDKMYWYQQDPGMELHLIHYSYGVNSTEKGDLSSESTVSRIRTEHFPLTLESARPSHTSQYLCASGPGPHRRELFFGEGSRLTVL.

Here the CDR3 DNA reads TGTGCCAGCAGCTTCAGAGCGTTCCGCCGCCCCTACAATGAGCAGTTCTTC. It translates to CASSFRAFRRPYNEQFF. The gene calls are TRBV11-2 and TRBJ2-1; D is unresolved. V was cut by 3 bases and J by 2 bases, with 17 bases left in between. The CDR3 has 17 amino acids. CDR1 is SGHAT, CDR2 FQNNGV, per germline.

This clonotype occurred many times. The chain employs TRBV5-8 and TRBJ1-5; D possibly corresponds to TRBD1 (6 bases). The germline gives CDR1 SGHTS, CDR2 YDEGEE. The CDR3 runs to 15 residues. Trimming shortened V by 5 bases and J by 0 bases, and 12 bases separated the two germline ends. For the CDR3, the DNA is TGTGCCAGCAGTTTAACAGGGCTTAGCAATCAGCCCCAGCATTTT. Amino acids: CASSLTGLSNQPQHF.

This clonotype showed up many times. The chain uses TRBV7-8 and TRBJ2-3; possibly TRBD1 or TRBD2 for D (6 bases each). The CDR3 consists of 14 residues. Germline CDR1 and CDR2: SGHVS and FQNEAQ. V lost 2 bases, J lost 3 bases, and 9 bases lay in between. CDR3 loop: CASSLRGVTDTQYF. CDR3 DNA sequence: TGTGCCAGCAGCTTAAGGGGGGTTACAGATACGCAGTATTTT.

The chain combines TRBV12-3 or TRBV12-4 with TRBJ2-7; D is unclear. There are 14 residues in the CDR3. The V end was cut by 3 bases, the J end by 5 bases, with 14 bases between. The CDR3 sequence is CASSFEVVRHEQYF. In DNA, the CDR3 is TGTGCCAGCAGTTTCGAGGTAGTACGCCACGAGCAGTACTTC.

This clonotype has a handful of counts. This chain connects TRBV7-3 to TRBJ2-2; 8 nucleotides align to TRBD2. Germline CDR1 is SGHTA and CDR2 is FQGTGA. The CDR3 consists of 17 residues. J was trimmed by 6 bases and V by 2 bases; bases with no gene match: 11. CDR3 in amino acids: CASSLFGGLGSAGELFF. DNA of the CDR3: TGTGCCAGCAGCTTATTTGGGGGACTAGGGTCGGCCGGGGAGCTGTTTTTT.

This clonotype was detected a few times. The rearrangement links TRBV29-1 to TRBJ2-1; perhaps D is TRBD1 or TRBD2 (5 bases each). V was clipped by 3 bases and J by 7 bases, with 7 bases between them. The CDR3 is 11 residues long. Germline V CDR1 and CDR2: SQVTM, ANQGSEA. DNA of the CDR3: TGCAGCGTTGATGGGGGAAATGAGCAGTTCTTC. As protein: CSVDGGNEQFF.